The 22 T cell receptor beta chains presented below share a single source sample, sequenced in a study of shared clonotypes between healthy human individuals. Sequencing used immunoSEQ multiplex PCR; TCRdb keeps in-frame clones, though not all of them. The sample has some 2,000,000 clones; about 94% are singletons. Naive-designated CD8 cells lacked CD45RO, were positively enriched for CCR7, and omitted terminally differentiated effector memory CD45RA+ cells. Material: naive CD8+ T cells sorted from blood. The receptors come from a young man in good health.

The DNA of the CDR3 is TGTGCCAGCAGCGCCCGGGGCACAAGGGGCAATGAGCAGTTCTTC. This gives the protein CASSARGTRGNEQFF. This sequence joins TRBV11-3 and TRBJ2-1; D may match TRBD1 or TRBD2 (5 bases each). This CDR3 is 15 amino acids long. The germline V and J ends were trimmed by 5 bases and 6 bases, with 17 bases remaining between them. Germline lookup yields CDR1 SGHNT and CDR2 YENEEA.

V gene TRBV4-3 combines with J gene TRBJ2-2; D is perhaps TRBD1 or TRBD2 (5 bases each). The V gene's germline CDR1 is LGHNA and CDR2 YSLEER. Trimming cost V 1 base and J 7 bases, with 13 bases left between them. The CDR3 has 15 amino acids. The CDR3 is CASSQASRDLGELFF. CDR3 DNA sequence: TGCGCCAGCAGCCAAGCATCCCGGGACCTCGGGGAGCTGTTTTTT.

This clone occurred once. The chain employs TRBV5-6 and TRBJ2-7; 7 positions agree with TRBD1. Germline V gene data show CDR1 as SGHDT and CDR2 as YYEEEE. V was pared by 4 bases and J by 7 bases, with 5 bases of the junction left unmatched. CDR3 length: 12 residues. DNA of the CDR3: TGTGCCAGCAGCCTACAGGGGTGGGAGCAGTACTTC. Protein sequence: CASSLQGWEQYF.

The chain has TRBV5-1 and TRBJ2-7, with 12 positions matching TRBD2. V shed 1 base and J 5 bases; nucleotides not matched to a gene: 10. The CDR3 consists of 17 residues. The V gene's germline CDR1 is SGHRS and CDR2 YFSETQ. In DNA, the CDR3 is TGCGCCAGCAGCTTGAGGCTAGCGGGAGGGCCAAACGACGAGCAGTACTTC. It specifies CASSLRLAGGPNDEQYF. Full variable domain (outside the CDR3, taken from reference TRBV5-1 and TRBJ2-7): KAGVTQTPRYLIKTRGQQVTLSCSPISGHRSVSWYQQTPGQGLQFLFEYFSETQRNKGNFPGRFSGRQFSNSRSEMNVSTLELGDSALYLCASSLRLAGGPNDEQYFGPGTRLTVT.

The rearrangement links TRBV7-6 to TRBJ2-2; 12 bases are shared with TRBD1. The V and J ends lost 3 bases and 8 bases, in that order; junction bases with no gene match: 7. The germline CDR1 and CDR2 sequences are SGHVS and FNYEAQ. This CDR3 spans 16 amino acids. CDR3 amino acids: CASSFQLGQGAGELFF. In nucleotides, the CDR3 is TGTGCCAGCAGCTTCCAACTGGGACAGGGGGCGGGGGAGCTGTTTTTT.

The chain recombines TRBV4-3 with TRBJ2-1, with D possibly TRBD2 on 6 matching bases. Germline lookup yields CDR1 LGHNA and CDR2 YSLEER. The ends were cut back, 4 bases at V and 6 bases at J, with 25 bases in the middle. CDR3 length: 18 residues. The CDR3 here is CASSLSLTGEEGPNEQFF. The CDR3 region has the DNA TGCGCCAGCAGCCTGAGCTTAACGGGAGAGGAGGGCCCCAATGAGCAGTTCTTC.

Comments on this clone: Other DNA sequences from this sample encode an identical CDR3 as well. V and J are TRBV5-6 and TRBJ2-1, with 14 positions matching TRBD2. The germline V gene encodes CDR1 SGHDT and CDR2 YYEEEE. The CDR3 is 15 residues long. Unmatched junction bases numbered 6, after V lost 4 bases and J lost 9 bases. CDR3 nucleotides: TGTGCCAGCAGCCCTGGACTAGCGGGAGGTAGTGAGCAGTTCTTC. Its translation is CASSPGLAGGSEQFF.

A note on this clone: This sample includes further DNA sequences coding for the same CDR3. V usage is TRBV7-6 and J usage is TRBJ1-1; 7 bases fit TRBD1. V lost 0 bases, J lost 5 bases, and 3 bases stayed unmatched. The CDR3 spans 14 residues. CDR1 is SGHVS and CDR2 is FNYEAQ in the germline V gene. Written as DNA, the CDR3 is TGTGCCAGCAGCTTAGCAGGGGGCGGAACTGAAGCTTTCTTT. Translation: CASSLAGGGTEAFF.

This sequence joins TRBV30 and TRBJ2-7; 8 nucleotides match TRBD1. The trim removed 0 bases at V and 2 bases at J, leaving 6 bases unmatched. Germline V gene data show CDR1 as GTSNPN and CDR2 as SVGIG (reference sequence). This CDR3 region has 15 residues. The CDR3 DNA is TGTGCCTGGAGTGTAGGAGAGACAGGGGCCTACGAGCAGTACTTC. Amino acid sequence: CAWSVGETGAYEQYF.

The chain employs TRBV5-1 and TRBJ2-2; maybe TRBD2 (5 bases). The CDR3 consists of 16 residues. Germline V gene lookup returns CDR1 SGHRS and CDR2 YFSETQ. V was trimmed by 2 bases and J by 4 bases, leaving 15 bases between them. The CDR3 DNA follows: TGCGCCAGCAGCTTTTCGTGGCAGGCGGGCACCGGGGAGCTGTTTTTT. Translation: CASSFSWQAGTGELFF.

The rearrangement joins TRBV27 to TRBJ2-5; tentatively, D is TRBD1 or TRBD2 (5 bases each). From germline, CDR1 is MNHEY and CDR2 SMNVEV (reference sequence). The CDR3 contains 13 residues. Trimming left V 3 bases short and J 4 bases short, with 9 bases between. CDR3 DNA sequence: TGTGCCAGCAGTTTTAGAGGGGCAGAGACCCAGTACTTC. Translated: CASSFRGAETQYF.

The rearrangement joins TRBV28 to TRBJ2-7; D ambiguous. There are 12 residues in the CDR3. V shed 6 bases and J shed 7 bases, with 13 bases lying between them. Germline V lookup: CDR1 MDHEN, CDR2 SYDVKM. CDR3 DNA sequence: TGTGCCAGCAGACTCACCCTAGGGGAGCAGTACTTC. Translated, it gives CASRLTLGEQYF. Variable domain in full (rest from reference TRBV28 and TRBJ2-7): DVKVTQSSRYLVKRTGEKVFLECVQDMDHENMFWYRQDPGLGLRLIYFSYDVKMKEKGDIPEGYSVSREKKERFSLILESASTNQTSMYLCASRLTLGEQYFGPGTRLTVT.

The chain is built from TRBV13 and TRBJ1-1; D ambiguous. V lost 3 bases and J 8 bases, leaving 19 bases between the germline ends. The CDR3 has 15 amino acids. Germline CDR1 reads PRHDT; CDR2 reads FYEKMQ (reference sequence). CDR3 coding DNA: TGTGCCAGCAGCTTTCTCGGAACCAACTCCTTAGAAGCTTTCTTT. Amino acids: CASSFLGTNSLEAFF.

J is TRBJ1-1 and V is TRBV18, with 9 bases lining up with TRBD1. Germline assignment: CDR1 KGHSH and CDR2 LQKENI. Trimming at V came to 3 bases and at J to 10 bases, leaving 6 bases not matched to a gene. This CDR3 is built from 13 residues. The CDR3 DNA reads as TGTGCCAGCTCACCGGGGACAGGGATAGGAGCTTTCTTT. This codes for CASSPGTGIGAFF.

The V gene is TRBV27, the J gene TRBJ2-1; D gene unclear. Per germline, CDR1 MNHEY and CDR2 SMNVEV (reference sequence). The CDR3 is 13 amino acids. V lost 6 bases, J lost 2 bases, and 8 bases lay in between. CDR3 in DNA: TGTGCCAGCAGGAGCGCGACCTACAATGAGCAGTTCTTC. This encodes CASRSATYNEQFF.

Here the CDR3 DNA reads TGTGCCAGCCAGCTTTCCGGGAACACTGAAGCTTTCTTT. Protein sequence: CASQLSGNTEAFF. The rearrangement uses TRBV7-3 and TRBJ1-1; D unclear. Germline V gene data show CDR1 as SGHTA and CDR2 as FQGTGA. The CDR3 is made up of 13 amino acids. V dropped 8 bases and J dropped 1 base, with 11 bases sitting between them.

V gene TRBV28 combines with J gene TRBJ1-2; D is perhaps TRBD1 (5 bases). Trimming shortened V by 3 bases and J by 5 bases, and 16 bases separated the two germline ends. The CDR3 is made up of 15 amino acids. The germline V gene encodes CDR1 MDHEN and CDR2 SYDVKM. The CDR3 reads CASSFPRDFNYGYTF. In nucleotides, the CDR3 is TGTGCCAGCAGTTTTCCCAGGGATTTCAATTATGGCTACACCTTC.

This rearrangement joins TRBV7-6 to TRBJ2-1; 7 nucleotides align to TRBD1. The germline V gene has CDR1 SGHVS and CDR2 FNYEAQ. The CDR3 has 15 residues. V lost 5 bases and J lost 4; bases outside the gene matches: 8. Here the CDR3 reads CASSPGDRPYNEQFF. For the CDR3, the DNA is TGTGCCAGCAGCCCCGGGGACAGACCTTACAATGAGCAGTTCTTC.

This clone was seen only once. The chain recombines TRBV7-9 with TRBJ2-7; D unresolved. Germline CDR1 is SEHNR and CDR2 is FQNEAQ (reference sequence). V lost 5 bases to trimming and J lost 0 bases, with 11 bases between them. The CDR3 contains 14 residues. CDR3 coding DNA: TGTGCCAGCAGCCTAGGGTCTTCCTCCTACGAGCAGTACTTC. Protein: CASSLGSSSYEQYF.

The gene calls are TRBV7-9 and TRBJ1-2; 7 positions match TRBD1. Germline CDR1 reads SEHNR; CDR2 reads FQNEAQ (reference sequence). The V segment lost 4 bases and the J segment 4 bases; nucleotides outside the gene matches: 12. This CDR3 region has 16 residues. The CDR3 here is CASSSIEGQLIYGYTF. The CDR3 nucleotides are TGTGCCAGCAGCTCCATTGAGGGACAGCTCATCTATGGCTACACCTTC.

This clone was counted only a few times. V is TRBV30 and J is TRBJ2-5, with 9 bases fitting TRBD1. The DNA matches TRBJ2-7 better at its end, which makes the J call doubtful. Germline CDR1 GTSNPN, CDR2 SVGIG (reference sequence). There are 14 residues in the CDR3. Written as DNA, the CDR3 is TGTGCCTGGACCCTGGGGGACAGGGCCGGCGAGCAGTACTTC. This encodes CAWTLGDRAGEQYF.

The chain recombines TRBV4-2 with TRBJ2-1, with TRBD1 matching over 10 bases. The CDR3 runs to 17 residues. CDR1 and CDR2 (germline): LGHNA, YNFKEQ. V lost 2 bases, J lost 7 bases, and 11 bases stayed unmatched. CDR3 protein: CASSQSSGTGERNEQFF. The CDR3 DNA reads TGTGCCAGCAGCCAAAGCTCCGGGACAGGGGAACGAAATGAGCAGTTCTTC.